This TCR beta chain was captured in a study of human T cells and chemical hapten exposure. Study-wide findings and caveats: The study found expanded TCRs formed significantly more large CDR3 similarity clusters than controls.

V was trimmed by 2 bases and J by 6 bases, leaving 11 bases between them. The CDR3 loop spans 13 amino acids. Looked up from germline, CDR1 is MNHNY and CDR2 is SVGAGI (reference sequence). TCRdb passed the RACE reads through MiXCR, listing each CDR3 protein once. The table lists a few hundred thousand distinct CDR3 sequences, around 4.8% of them singletons. This clonotype has at least ten counts. What it recognizes is unknown. Documented time point: patch test 1, 2 weeks after DPC sensitization. Sample treatment: therapeutic diphenylcyclopropenone sensitization with weekly scalp DPC. The receptor was isolated from a woman in her 50s with alopecia areata. Some clones in this sample may be carry-over from other donors' samples. The specimen was whole blood, collected in connection with sensitization to the hapten diphenylcyclopropenone (DPC). The chain couples TRBV6-6 to TRBJ2-7; tentatively, D is TRBD1 or TRBD2 (6 bases each). CDR3 sequence: CASSYTKGGEQYF. In DNA form, the CDR3 reads TGTGCCAGCAGTTACACTAAGGGGGGCGAGCAGTACTTC.